This T cell receptor beta chain was profiled in a study of breast tumors, draining lymph nodes, adjacent tissues. Axillary draining lymph nodes of breast cancer patients supplied the node samples. Overall study findings and caveats: Most tumor T cells seemingly derive from lymph node, then expand in tumor. Compared with basal-like, luminal-like tumors shared significantly more repertoire with nontumor tissue. Tumor TCR diversity was below lymph nodes but above nontumor tissue.

Notes on this clonotype: Its antigen is still unknown.

A single record per CDR3 protein comes from TCRdb applying MiXCR to the multiplex PCR reads. The sample holds 150,000 to 200,000 distinct CDR3 sequences, 25% to 40% seen once. J gave up 3 bases and V 7 bases, and 8 bases lay outside the gene matches. CDR3 length: 14 residues. In germline, CDR1 is DFQATT, CDR2 SNEGSKA (reference sequence). The V gene is TRBV20-1, the J gene TRBJ2-3; 9 positions match TRBD1. Source material: axillary lymph node tissue. The source is a female donor with breast cancer. Some clones in this sample may be carry-over from other donors' samples. Here the CDR3 DNA reads TGCAGTGGCCAAGACAGGGGGAGAACAGATACGCAGTATTTT. This translates into CSGQDRGRTDTQYF.